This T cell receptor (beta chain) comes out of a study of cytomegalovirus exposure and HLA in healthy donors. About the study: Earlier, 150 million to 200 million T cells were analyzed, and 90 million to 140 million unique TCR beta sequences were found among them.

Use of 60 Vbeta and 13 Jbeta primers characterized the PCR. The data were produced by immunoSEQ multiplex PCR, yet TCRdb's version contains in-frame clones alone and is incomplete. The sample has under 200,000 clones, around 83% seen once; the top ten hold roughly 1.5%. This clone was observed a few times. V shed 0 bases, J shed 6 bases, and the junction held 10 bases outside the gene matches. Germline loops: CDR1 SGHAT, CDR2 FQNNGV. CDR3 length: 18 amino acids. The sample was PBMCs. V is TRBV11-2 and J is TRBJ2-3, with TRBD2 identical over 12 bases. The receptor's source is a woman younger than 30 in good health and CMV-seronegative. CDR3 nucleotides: TGTGCCAGCAGCTTAGATTTTGGTACTAGCGGGAGGTTCGATACGCAGTATTTT. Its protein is CASSLDFGTSGRFDTQYF. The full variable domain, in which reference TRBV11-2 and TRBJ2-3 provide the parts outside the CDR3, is EAGVAQSPRYKIIEKRQSVAFWCNPISGHATLYWYQQILGQGPKLLIQFQNNGVVDDSQLPKDRFSAERLKGVDSTLKIQPAKLEDSAVYLCASSLDFGTSGRFDTQYFGPGTRLTVL.